One TCR beta chain is described in this entry. Its antigen is undetermined. This entry is derived from a study of cytomegalovirus exposure and HLA in healthy donors. Study-level findings and limits: Rarity marked most TCR sequences, yet some public TCRs occurred in many donors. The study had only CMV serostatus as immune exposure information. Later findings reportedly placed an Asian-associated ancestry cluster below the approximately 670-donor mean for N-insertions.

Germline V gene data show CDR1 as SEHNR and CDR2 as FQNEAQ (reference sequence). CDR3 length: 15 amino acids. Deletions cut 5 bases from V and 5 bases from J, with 19 bases between. 13 Jbeta primers and 60 Vbeta primers were used for the PCR. The protocol was immunoSEQ multiplex PCR, while the TCRdb copy is restricted to in-frame clones and leaves out a portion. The clone table shows approximately 170,000 clones, with the ten largest holding approximately 0.72%. This chain joins TRBV7-9 and TRBJ2-7, with TRBD1 as a possible D gene (6 bases). Sequenced sample: PBMCs. The sequence was collected from a woman between 18 and 29 years old in good health and CMV-seropositive. The CDR3 DNA follows: TGTGCCAGCAGCCCACAGGGAAAGAGAGCCAACGAGCAGTACTTC. Residues: CASSPQGKRANEQYF.